The rows below give T cell receptor beta chains drawn from one sample of a study of early T cells in non-severe SARS-CoV-2 infection. TCRdb redid the calling of the 5' RACE reads with MiXCR, one entry per CDR3 protein. Seen here are about 30,000 distinct CDR3 sequences, about 3.8% observed once, and the top ten hold about 7.5%. The sequencing input was whole blood. The receptor source for this set is an adult who was a healthcare worker with PCR-confirmed SARS-CoV-2 infection or an uninfected control (not recorded which). CDR3s include the opening cysteine and the closing phenylalanine or tryptophan. D genes are given only for firm matches. Only part of the rows carry a size: once, few, many, or a class if the clone is expanded.

J gene,V gene,clone size,D gene,CDR3 protein,CDR3 DNA
TRBJ1-3,TRBV11-2,many,-,CASSLDVFGNTIYF,TGTGCCAGCAGCTTAGATGTGTTTGGAAACACCATATATTTT
TRBJ2-7,TRBV29-1,-,-,CSVAWGKRLYEQYF,TGCAGCGTTGCTTGGGGGAAGCGCCTTTACGAGCAGTACTTC
TRBJ1-1,TRBV5-1,many,TRBD1,CASSPETGQNTEAFF,TGCGCCAGCAGCCCGGAGACAGGGCAGAACACTGAAGCTTTCTTT
TRBJ1-2,TRBV7-2,many,-,CASSKPGPRNYGYTF,TGTGCCAGCAGCAAACCGGGACCGCGTAACTATGGCTACACCTTC
TRBJ2-2,TRBV6-4,many,TRBD2,CASSDSAGVGTGELFF,TGTGCCAGCAGTGACTCAGCGGGAGTGGGCACCGGGGAGCTGTTTTTT
TRBJ2-3,TRBV5-4,many,-,CASSWDRASTDTQYF,TGTGCCAGCAGCTGGGACCGAGCTAGCACAGATACGCAGTATTTT
TRBJ1-6,TRBV12-3/TRBV12-4,many,-,CASSLGQNNSPLHF,TGTGCCAGCAGTTTAGGACAGAACAATTCACCCCTCCACTTT
TRBJ2-3,TRBV7-9,many,-,CASSDDKSF,TGTGCCAGCAGCGATGACAAGTCCTTT
TRBJ2-2,TRBV7-8,many,TRBD1,CASSLRFPQGANTGELFF,TGTGCCAGCAGCTTAAGGTTCCCACAGGGGGCGAACACCGGGGAGCTGTTTTTT
TRBJ1-1,TRBV14,many,TRBD1,CASSQEDGGWRTGEYTEAFF,TGTGCCAGCAGCCAGGAAGATGGGGGCTGGAGGACAGGGGAATACACTGAAGCTTTCTTT
TRBJ2-2,TRBV5-4,-,TRBD2,CASSRTSGRYTGELFF,TGTGCCAGCAGCCGTACTAGCGGGAGGTACACCGGGGAGCTGTTTTTT
TRBJ2-7,TRBV19,many,-,CASSANSYEQYF,TGTGCCAGTAGTGCCAACTCCTACGAGCAGTACTTC
TRBJ1-1,TRBV12-3/TRBV12-4,many,-,CASSFNGKGREAFF,TGTGCCAGCAGTTTTAATGGGAAGGGACGTGAAGCTTTCTTT
TRBJ2-7,TRBV7-6,-,TRBD2,CASSQTSGGVEQYF,TGTGCCAGCAGCCAGACTAGCGGAGGAGTGGAGCAGTACTTC
TRBJ2-7,TRBV4-1,many,TRBD2,CASSQVRPGEGLAAYEQYF,TGCGCCAGCAGCCAAGTAAGGCCCGGGGAGGGACTAGCGGCCTACGAGCAGTACTTC
TRBJ1-2,TRBV11-2,many,-,CASSSENYGYTF,TGTGCCAGCAGCTCTGAGAACTATGGCTACACCTTC
TRBJ1-2,TRBV19,many,TRBD1,CASAPDRDDGYTF,TGTGCCAGTGCCCCGGACAGGGATGATGGCTACACCTTC
TRBJ2-6,TRBV18,many,-,CASSPRLQPSGANVLTF,TGTGCCAGCTCACCAAGGCTCCAACCCTCTGGGGCCAACGTCCTGACTTTC
TRBJ1-6,TRBV5-8,many,TRBD1,CASRSSPGQGNSPLHF,TGTGCCAGCAGAAGTTCTCCGGGACAGGGAAATTCACCCCTCCACTTT
TRBJ2-5,TRBV7-9,many,-,CASSPVEETQYF,TGTGCCAGCAGCCCCGTCGAGGAGACCCAGTACTTC
TRBJ2-7,TRBV4-2,-,TRBD2,CASSQERSGGALNYEQYF,TGTGCCAGCAGCCAAGAACGAAGCGGGGGTGCGCTCAACTACGAGCAGTACTTC
TRBJ1-5,TRBV27,many,TRBD1,CASSWTGTGDQPQHF,TGTGCCAGCAGTTGGACCGGGACAGGGGATCAGCCCCAGCATTTT